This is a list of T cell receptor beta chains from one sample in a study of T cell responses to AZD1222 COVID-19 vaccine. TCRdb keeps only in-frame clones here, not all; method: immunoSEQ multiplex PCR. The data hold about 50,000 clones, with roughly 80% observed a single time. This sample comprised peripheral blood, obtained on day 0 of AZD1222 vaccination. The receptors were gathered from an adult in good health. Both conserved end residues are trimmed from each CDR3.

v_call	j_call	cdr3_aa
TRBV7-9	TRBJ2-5	ASSLVGAWGTQY
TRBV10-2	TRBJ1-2	ASSPDSYGYT
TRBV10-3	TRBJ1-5	AISESSGVDQPQH
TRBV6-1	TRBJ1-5	ASSEATGGLQPQH
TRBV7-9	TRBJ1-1	ASSPSSGQMNTEAF
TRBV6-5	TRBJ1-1	ASSYPGPNTEAF
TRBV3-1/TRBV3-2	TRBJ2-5	ASSQRPGLAGLIQY
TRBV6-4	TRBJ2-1	ASSATSGNEQF
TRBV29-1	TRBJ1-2	SVEGLSYGYT
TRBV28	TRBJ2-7	ASSLGVAGYEQY
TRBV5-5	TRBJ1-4	ASSLGVLRTNEKLF
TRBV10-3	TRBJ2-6	AINPGRGESGANVLT
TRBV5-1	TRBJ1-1	ASSSQNTEAF
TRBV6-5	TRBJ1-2	ASSLSGTAISSGYT
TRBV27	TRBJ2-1	ASSKSSGSIYEQF
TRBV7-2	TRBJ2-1	ASSPQVDRGEQF
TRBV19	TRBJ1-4	ASSPHRGSPLAKLF
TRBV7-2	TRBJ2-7	ASSQHGTATYEQY
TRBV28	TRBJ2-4	ASSSETRKNIQY
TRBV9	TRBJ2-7	ASSPGTVSYEQY
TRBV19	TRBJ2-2	ASSIQELAGELF
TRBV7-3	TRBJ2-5	ASSPTQGAKETQY
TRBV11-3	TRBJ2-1	ASSSGLGDEQF
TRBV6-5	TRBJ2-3	ASRLDTDTQY
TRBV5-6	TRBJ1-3	ASSLGVAGNTIY
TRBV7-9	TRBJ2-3	ASGGHGTDTQY
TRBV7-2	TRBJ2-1	ASSLARYNEQF
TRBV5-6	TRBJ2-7	ASSSRTDTLGDYEQY
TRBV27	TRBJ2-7	ASSLVQGEQY
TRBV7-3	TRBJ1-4	ASSFRDINEKLF
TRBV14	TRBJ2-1	ASSQVGVKDNEQF
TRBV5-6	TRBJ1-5	ASSAWDRLNQPQH
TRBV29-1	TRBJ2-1	SVYGTGESYEQF
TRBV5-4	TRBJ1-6	ASSPLQGISSDSLH
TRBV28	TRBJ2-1	ASNWRNEQF
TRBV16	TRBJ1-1	ASSQLSDTEAF
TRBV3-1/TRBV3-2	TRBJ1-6	ASSQGAGRGSPLH
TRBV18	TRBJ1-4	ASSPSAEHAKLF